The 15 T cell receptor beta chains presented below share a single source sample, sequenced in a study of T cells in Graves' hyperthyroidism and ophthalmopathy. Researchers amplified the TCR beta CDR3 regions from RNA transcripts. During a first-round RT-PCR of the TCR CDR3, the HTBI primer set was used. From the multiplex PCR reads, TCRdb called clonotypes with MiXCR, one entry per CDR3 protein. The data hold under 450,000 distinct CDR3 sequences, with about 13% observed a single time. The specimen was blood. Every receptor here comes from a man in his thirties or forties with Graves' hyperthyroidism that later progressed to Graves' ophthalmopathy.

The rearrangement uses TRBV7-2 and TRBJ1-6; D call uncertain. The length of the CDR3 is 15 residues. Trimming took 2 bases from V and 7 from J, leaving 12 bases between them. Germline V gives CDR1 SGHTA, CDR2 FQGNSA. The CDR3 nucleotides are TGTGCCAGCAGCTTAAGTTCACAGCTAAATTCACCCCTCCACTTT. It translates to CASSLSSQLNSPLHF. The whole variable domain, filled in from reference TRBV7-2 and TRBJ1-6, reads GAGVSQSPSNKVTEKGKDVELRCDPISGHTALYWYRQSLGQGLEFLIYFQGNSAPDKSGLPSDRFSAERTGGSVSTLTIQRTQQEDSAVYLCASSLSSQLNSPLHFGNGTRLTVT.

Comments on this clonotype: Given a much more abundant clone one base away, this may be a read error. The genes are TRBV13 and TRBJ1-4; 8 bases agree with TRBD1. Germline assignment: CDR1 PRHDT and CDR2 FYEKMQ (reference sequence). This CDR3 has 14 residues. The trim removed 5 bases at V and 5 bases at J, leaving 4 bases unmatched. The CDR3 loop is CASSTQGANEKLFF. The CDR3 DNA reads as TGTGCCAGCAGCACGCAGGGGGCGAATGAAAAACTGTTTTTT. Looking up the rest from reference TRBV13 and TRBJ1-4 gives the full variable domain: AAGVIQSPRHLIKEKRETATLKCYPIPRHDTVYWYQQGPGQDPQFLISFYEKMQSDKGSIPDRFSAQQFSDYHSELNMSSLELGDSALYFCASSTQGANEKLFFGSGTQLSVL.

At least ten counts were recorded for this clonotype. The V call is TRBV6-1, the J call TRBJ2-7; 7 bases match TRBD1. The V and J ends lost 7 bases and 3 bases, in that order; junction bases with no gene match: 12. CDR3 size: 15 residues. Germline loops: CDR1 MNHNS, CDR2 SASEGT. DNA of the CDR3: TGTGCCAGCAACGTGGACAGGACGTACGTCTACGAGCAGTACTTC. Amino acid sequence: CASNVDRTYVYEQYF.

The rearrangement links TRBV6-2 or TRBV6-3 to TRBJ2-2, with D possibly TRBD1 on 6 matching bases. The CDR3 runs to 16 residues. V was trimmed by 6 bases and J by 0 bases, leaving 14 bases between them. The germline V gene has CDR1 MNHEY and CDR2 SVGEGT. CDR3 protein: CASRPTGSANTGELFF. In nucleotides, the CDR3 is TGTGCCAGCAGGCCTACAGGGTCGGCGAACACCGGGGAGCTGTTTTTT.

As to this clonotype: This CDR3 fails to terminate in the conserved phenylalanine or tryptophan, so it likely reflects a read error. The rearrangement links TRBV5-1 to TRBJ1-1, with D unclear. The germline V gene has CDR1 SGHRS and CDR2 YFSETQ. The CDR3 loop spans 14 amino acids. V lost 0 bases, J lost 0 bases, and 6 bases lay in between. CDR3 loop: CASSLGTLNTEAFL. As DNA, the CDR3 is TGCGCCAGCAGCTTGGGAACGTTGAACACTGAAGCTTTCCTT.

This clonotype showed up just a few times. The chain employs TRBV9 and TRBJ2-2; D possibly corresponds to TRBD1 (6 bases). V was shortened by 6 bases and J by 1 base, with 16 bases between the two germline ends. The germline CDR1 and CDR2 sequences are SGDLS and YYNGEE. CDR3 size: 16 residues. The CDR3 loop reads CASNAGAPLNTGELFF. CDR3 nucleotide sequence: TGTGCCAGCAACGCAGGGGCCCCACTGAACACCGGGGAGCTGTTTTTT.

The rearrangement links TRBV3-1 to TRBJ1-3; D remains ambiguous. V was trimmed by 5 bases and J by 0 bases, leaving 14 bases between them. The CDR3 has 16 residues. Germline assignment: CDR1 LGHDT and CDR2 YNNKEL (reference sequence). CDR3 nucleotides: TGTGCCAGCAGCATCCGGACCGTCAACTCTGGAAACACCATATATTTT. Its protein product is CASSIRTVNSGNTIYF.

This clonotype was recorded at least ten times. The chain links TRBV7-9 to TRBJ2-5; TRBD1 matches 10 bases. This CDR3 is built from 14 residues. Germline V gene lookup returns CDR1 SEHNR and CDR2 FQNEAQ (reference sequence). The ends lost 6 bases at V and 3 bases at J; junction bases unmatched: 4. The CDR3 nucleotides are TGTGCCAGCAGATCGACAGGGGGCAAAGAGACCCAGTACTTC. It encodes CASRSTGGKETQYF.

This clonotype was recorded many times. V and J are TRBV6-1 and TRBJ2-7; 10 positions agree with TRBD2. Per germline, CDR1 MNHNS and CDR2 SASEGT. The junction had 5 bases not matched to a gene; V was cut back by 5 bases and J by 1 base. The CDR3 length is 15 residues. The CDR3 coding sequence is TGTGCCAGCAGTACGTCTAGCGGGAGTTCCTACGAGCAGTACTTC. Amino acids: CASSTSSGSSYEQYF.

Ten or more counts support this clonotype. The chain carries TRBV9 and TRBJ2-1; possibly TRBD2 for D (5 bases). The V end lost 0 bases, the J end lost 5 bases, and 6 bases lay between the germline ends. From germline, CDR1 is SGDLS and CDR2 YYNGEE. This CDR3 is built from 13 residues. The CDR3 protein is CASSVAGNNEQFF. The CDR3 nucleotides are TGTGCCAGCAGCGTAGCGGGAAACAATGAGCAGTTCTTC.

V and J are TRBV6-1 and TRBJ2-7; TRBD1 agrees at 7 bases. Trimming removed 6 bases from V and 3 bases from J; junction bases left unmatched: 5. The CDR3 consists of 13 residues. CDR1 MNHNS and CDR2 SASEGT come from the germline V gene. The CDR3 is CASSRDSLYEQYF. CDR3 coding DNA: TGTGCCAGCAGCCGGGACAGCCTCTACGAGCAGTACTTC.

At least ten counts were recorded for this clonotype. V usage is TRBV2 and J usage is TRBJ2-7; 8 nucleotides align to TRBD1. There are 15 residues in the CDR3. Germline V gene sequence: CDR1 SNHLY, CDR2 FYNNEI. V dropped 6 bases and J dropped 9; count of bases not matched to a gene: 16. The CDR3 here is CASRKGTGPGLRQYF. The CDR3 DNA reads TGTGCCAGCAGAAAAGGGACAGGCCCTGGATTGAGGCAGTACTTC.

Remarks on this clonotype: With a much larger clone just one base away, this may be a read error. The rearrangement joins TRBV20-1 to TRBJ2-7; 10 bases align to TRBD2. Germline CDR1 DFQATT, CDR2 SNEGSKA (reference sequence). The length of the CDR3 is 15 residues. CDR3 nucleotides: TGCAGTGCTAGTCTCCTAGCGGGGGCGTCCTACGGGCAGTACTTC. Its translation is CSASLLAGASYGQYF.

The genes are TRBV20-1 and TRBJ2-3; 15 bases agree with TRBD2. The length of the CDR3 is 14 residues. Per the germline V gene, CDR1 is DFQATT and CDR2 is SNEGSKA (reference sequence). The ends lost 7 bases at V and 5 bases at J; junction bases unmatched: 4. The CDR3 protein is CSGTSGGAEDTQYF. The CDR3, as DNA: TGCAGTGGGACTAGCGGGGGGGCTGAAGATACGCAGTATTTT.

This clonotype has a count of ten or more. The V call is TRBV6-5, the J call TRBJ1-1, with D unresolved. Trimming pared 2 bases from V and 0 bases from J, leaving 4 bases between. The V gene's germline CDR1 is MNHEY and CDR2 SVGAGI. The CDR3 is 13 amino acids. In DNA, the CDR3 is TGTGCCAGCAGTTACATGATGAACACTGAAGCTTTCTTT. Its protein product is CASSYMMNTEAFF.